Included here is one TCR beta chain sequence, with context. Use of 60 Vbeta and 13 Jbeta primers characterized the PCR. This table comes from immunoSEQ multiplex PCR, and its TCRdb copy is limited to in-frame clones, with some not included. This table has about 100,000 clones, over 65% appearing once. The sample comes from a study of cytomegalovirus exposure and HLA in healthy donors. CDR3 length: 16 amino acids. V shed 4 bases, J shed 0 bases, and the junction held 7 bases outside the gene matches. CDR1 is KGHSY, CDR2 FQNENV, per germline. This sequence joins TRBV16 and TRBJ2-7, with 9 positions matching TRBD1. Sample: PBMCs. The source is a woman aged 40 to 50 in good health and CMV-seronegative. The CDR3 nucleotides are TGTGCCAGCAGCCCCCGGACAGGGGAGAGCTCCTACGAGCAGTACTTC. Translation gives CASSPRTGESSYEQYF.